Following are 28 T cell receptor beta chains from one sample sequenced in a study of type 1 regulatory T cells (dated by TCRdb to the early 2020s). The sequencing machine was an Illumina MiSeq. The public reads were quality trimmed at Q25 with fastp and then assembled into clones with MiXCR by TCRdb, keeping productive beta chains. CDR3 protein sequences are deduplicated, and each keeps its most common genes and DNA. The sample includes over 55,000 distinct CDR3 sequences, with 55% to 80% observed a single time. 7.6% of the sample belongs to the ten largest clones. These TCRs are of unknown antigen specificity. Material for sequencing was cultured T cells, either the whole culture or a sorted T cell fraction (not recorded which). This specimen's cell subset or site label, per the study, means: Tr1-enriched cell product generated in vitro against host alloantigens. The receptor source for this set is a human donor in good health.

The table lists this clonotype with a few counts. The V gene is TRBV30, the J gene TRBJ1-1; no reliable D call. The V gene's germline CDR1 is GTSNPN and CDR2 SVGIG (reference sequence). This CDR3 has 13 amino acids. Trimming stripped 0 bases from V and 6 bases from J, with 11 bases between. The CDR3 is CAWSVRIDSEAFF. Here the CDR3 DNA reads TGTGCCTGGAGTGTACGGATCGACTCTGAAGCTTTCTTT.

The chain recombines TRBV9 with TRBJ2-1, with 11 positions matching TRBD2. This CDR3 contains 18 residues. CDR1 and CDR2 from the germline V gene are SGDLS and YYNGEE. Trimming cost V 7 bases and J 5 bases; bases outside gene matches: 17. The CDR3 coding sequence is TGTGCCAGCGGCCCCCCGCCCCCCCTAGCGGGAGGTGACAATGAGCAGTTCTTC. This sequence encodes CASGPPPPLAGGDNEQFF. The whole variable domain, filled in from reference TRBV9 and TRBJ2-1, reads DSGVTQTPKHLITATGQRVTLRCSPRSGDLSVYWYQQSLDQGLQFLIQYYNGEERAKGNILERFSAQQFPDLHSELNLSSLELGDSALYFCASGPPPPLAGGDNEQFFGPGTRLTVL.

The genes are TRBV20-1 and TRBJ2-3; D might be TRBD1 (5 bases). V was cut by 5 bases and J by 2 bases, with 8 bases left in between. The CDR3 consists of 12 residues. CDR1 DFQATT and CDR2 SNEGSKA come from the germline V gene (reference sequence). CDR3 amino acids: CSAGADTDTQYF. The CDR3 DNA sequence: TGCAGTGCTGGGGCGGACACAGATACGCAGTATTTT.

The chain employs TRBV12-3 or TRBV12-4 and TRBJ1-2; the D is unclear. CDR3 size: 12 residues. The ends were cut back, 5 bases at V and 7 bases at J, with 11 bases in the middle. The CDR3 nucleotides are TGTGCCAGCAGTATAATGCGTTCTGGCTACACCTTC. As protein: CASSIMRSGYTF.

This sequence joins TRBV12-3 or TRBV12-4 and TRBJ2-3; a possible D gene is TRBD2 (5 bases). V lost 5 bases to trimming and J lost 5 bases, with 17 bases between them. CDR3 length: 15 residues. The CDR3 reads CASSPNGREGDTQYF. In DNA form, the CDR3 reads TGTGCCAGCAGTCCCAATGGGCGCGAGGGAGATACGCAGTATTTT.

The DNA for the CDR3 is TGTGCCACCAGTCCTAGCGGGAGCGGTACGAAAAGGGACAATGAGCAGTTCTTC. Encoded protein: CATSPSGSGTKRDNEQFF. The chain links TRBV24-1 to TRBJ2-1; 10 bases are a match to TRBD2. The trim removed 6 bases at V and 5 bases at J, leaving 15 bases unmatched. CDR1 KGHDR and CDR2 SFDVKD come from the germline V gene. CDR3 size: 18 residues.

This chain uses TRBV5-5 with TRBJ2-7; unclear D gene. This CDR3 has 11 residues. Germline CDR1 SGHKS, CDR2 YYEKEE (reference sequence). V was shortened by 0 bases and J by 4 bases, with 2 bases between the two germline ends. For the CDR3, the DNA is TGTGCCAGCAGCTTGGAGTACGAGCAGTACTTC. Protein product: CASSLEYEQYF. The variable domain in full, completed from reference TRBV5-5 and TRBJ2-7, reads DAGVTQSPTHLIKTRGQQVTLRCSPISGHKSVSWYQQVLGQGPQFIFQYYEKEERGRGNFPDRFSARQFPNYSSELNVNALLLGDSALYLCASSLEYEQYFGPGTRLTVT.

The chain is built from TRBV29-1 and TRBJ2-5; the D gene is possibly TRBD1 (5 bases). This CDR3 region has 13 residues. With 0 bases removed from V and 5 bases from J, the gap between germline ends came to 10 bases. CDR1 SQVTM and CDR2 ANQGSEA come from the germline V gene. Here the CDR3 reads CSVEEDKLETQYF. The CDR3 nucleotides read TGCAGCGTTGAAGAGGACAAATTGGAGACCCAGTACTTC.

The chain combines TRBV7-9 with TRBJ2-7, with D tentatively TRBD2 (6 bases). There are 14 residues in the CDR3. V lost 2 bases and J lost 0, with 8 bases in between. Germline V CDR1 and CDR2: SEHNR, FQNEAQ (reference sequence). Written as DNA, the CDR3 is TGTGCCAGCAGCTTACAGGGAGGCTCCTACGAGCAGTACTTC. Its translation: CASSLQGGSYEQYF.

The sample holds a few counts of this clonotype. This chain links TRBV5-1 with TRBJ2-5, with D perhaps TRBD1 or TRBD2 (6 bases each). Trimming left V 4 bases short and J 4 bases short, with 17 bases between. Germline-derived CDR1 and CDR2 are SGHRS and YFSETQ. The CDR3 contains 15 residues. The CDR3 region is CASSPLRGGGETQYF. CDR3 bases: TGCGCCAGCAGCCCTCTTCGCGGAGGGGGAGAGACCCAGTACTTC.

This clonotype was counted between two and nine times. CDR3 nucleotides: TGCGCCAGCAGCTCCGCCGGGGGAAATGAGCAGTTCTTC. As protein: CASSSAGGNEQFF. This chain uses TRBV5-1 with TRBJ2-1; a weak D match, TRBD2 (6 bases). This CDR3 has 13 amino acids. V was trimmed by 3 bases and J by 7 bases, leaving 11 bases between them. The V gene's germline CDR1 is SGHRS and CDR2 YFSETQ.

This clonotype was counted a few times. V and J are TRBV6-2 or TRBV6-3 and TRBJ2-7; unclear D gene. CDR3 length equals 12 residues. Germline assignment: CDR1 MNHEY and CDR2 SVGEGT. Trimming took off 4 bases at V and 7 bases at J, with 11 bases between the two ends. The CDR3 DNA reads TGTGCCAGCAGTTCCGCGGTTTGGGAGCAGTACTTC. This codes for CASSSAVWEQYF.

The chain joins TRBV6-1 to TRBJ2-7, with D possibly matching TRBD1 (5 bases). V was trimmed by 0 bases and J by 3 bases, leaving 9 bases between them. The CDR3 sequence is 14 residues long. Germline-derived CDR1 and CDR2 are MNHNS and SASEGT. The CDR3: CASSEAVGVYEQYF. CDR3 coding DNA: TGTGCCAGCAGTGAAGCGGTAGGGGTCTACGAGCAGTACTTC.

V gene TRBV5-1 combines with J gene TRBJ1-5, with D tentatively TRBD1 (6 bases). CDR1 SGHRS and CDR2 YFSETQ come from the germline V gene. With 0 bases removed from V and 3 bases from J, the gap between germline ends came to 7 bases. The CDR3 consists of 14 residues. The DNA of the CDR3 is TGCGCCAGCAGCTTGGGGGACATCAATCAGCCCCAGCATTTT. Its translation is CASSLGDINQPQHF.

This chain's CDR3 is CASRRERTYEQYF. The CDR3 DNA reads TGCGCCAGCAGACGAGAGAGAACCTACGAGCAGTACTTC. V gene TRBV5-1 combines with J gene TRBJ2-7; no clear D gene. Trimming cost V 5 bases and J 2 bases, with 11 bases left between them. Germline V lookup: CDR1 SGHRS, CDR2 YFSETQ. The length of the CDR3 is 13 residues.

The chain has TRBV5-1 and TRBJ1-1, with a tentative D call TRBD1 (5 bases). The CDR3 has 13 residues. Germline-derived CDR1 and CDR2 are SGHRS and YFSETQ. V was shortened by 2 bases and J by 1 base, with 6 bases between the two germline ends. CDR3 loop: CASSFTGNTEAFF. CDR3 sequence (DNA): TGCGCCAGCAGCTTTACAGGGAACACTGAAGCTTTCTTT.

This chain connects TRBV24-1 to TRBJ2-3; TRBD2 matches 8 bases. CDR1 and CDR2 from the germline V gene are KGHDR and SFDVKD. J was trimmed by 1 base and V by 1 base; bases with no gene match: 3. The CDR3 extends over 16 amino acids. The CDR3: CATSDLKTSGTDTQYF. In nucleotides, the CDR3 is TGTGCCACCAGTGATTTAAAGACTAGCGGCACAGATACGCAGTATTTT.

This clonotype was observed many times. The V gene is TRBV2, the J gene TRBJ2-5, with 7 bases fitting TRBD2. This CDR3 comprises 15 residues. Looked up from germline, CDR1 is SNHLY and CDR2 is FYNNEI. Trimming removed 1 base from V and 7 bases from J; junction bases left unmatched: 9. CDR3 nucleotide sequence: TGTGCCAGCAGTGAAGTACGCGGGAGCGAAGGGACCCAGTACTTC. This codes for CASSEVRGSEGTQYF.

This clonotype has just one count. The chain couples TRBV7-9 to TRBJ1-5; a weak D match, TRBD1 (5 bases). Germline CDR1 reads SEHNR; CDR2 reads FQNEAQ (reference sequence). The germline V and J ends were trimmed by 2 bases and 6 bases, with 14 bases remaining between them. This CDR3 is 15 amino acids long. CDR3 protein: CASSLYSGNAQPQHF. In nucleotides, the CDR3 is TGTGCCAGCAGCTTATATTCAGGGAATGCTCAGCCCCAGCATTTT.

The chain joins TRBV5-1 to TRBJ1-1, with TRBD1 as a possible D gene (5 bases). This CDR3 contains 17 residues. Germline assignment: CDR1 SGHRS and CDR2 YFSETQ. The V gene lost 2 bases and the J gene lost 5 bases, with 22 bases spanning the gap. The CDR3 sequence is CASSFFPQGSRGTEAFF. The CDR3 DNA reads TGCGCCAGCAGCTTCTTTCCCCAGGGATCTCGAGGAACTGAAGCTTTCTTT.

The chain links TRBV5-4 to TRBJ2-5, with 10 bases matching TRBD2. This CDR3 spans 15 amino acids. V was clipped by 1 base and J by 5 bases; unmatched bases: 5. CDR1 and CDR2 (germline): SGHNT, YYREEE (reference sequence). The CDR3 loop reads CASSLRPSGSETQYF. The CDR3 coding sequence is TGTGCCAGCAGCTTGAGGCCTAGCGGGAGTGAGACCCAGTACTTC.

This sequence joins TRBV10-3 and TRBJ2-7, with 12 bases fitting TRBD1. The CDR3 has 13 amino acids. Trimming cost V 6 bases and J 6 bases; bases outside gene matches: 3. The germline CDR1 and CDR2 sequences are ENHRY and SYGVKD. The CDR3 DNA follows: TGTGCCATCAGGGGGACAGGGGGCGTCGAGCAGTACTTC. Encoded protein: CAIRGTGGVEQYF.

There are a few counts of this clonotype. For the CDR3, the DNA is TGTGCCAGCAGCTTTGCGGGGACTAACAATGAGCAGTTCTTC. Encoded protein: CASSFAGTNNEQFF. The rearrangement links TRBV7-2 to TRBJ2-1; 7 bases match TRBD2. Germline CDR1 is SGHTA and CDR2 is FQGNSA. The V gene end was trimmed by 3 bases and the J gene end by 5 bases; junction bases not matched to a gene: 4. This CDR3 region has 14 residues. Together with reference TRBV7-2 and TRBJ2-1, the CDR3 gives the full variable domain: GAGVSQSPSNKVTEKGKDVELRCDPISGHTALYWYRQSLGQGLEFLIYFQGNSAPDKSGLPSDRFSAERTGGSVSTLTIQRTQQEDSAVYLCASSFAGTNNEQFFGPGTRLTVL.

The J gene is TRBJ2-5, the V gene TRBV9; D might be TRBD1 or TRBD2, each matching 5 bases. V lost 4 bases and J 5 bases, leaving 12 bases between the germline ends. Per the germline V gene, CDR1 is SGDLS and CDR2 is YYNGEE. The CDR3 totals 13 residues. The CDR3 bases are TGTGCCAGCAGCCCCGGGACGTGGGAGACCCAGTACTTC. Translation gives CASSPGTWETQYF.

J is TRBJ1-4 and V is TRBV12-3 or TRBV12-4, with no clear D. Deletions cut 3 bases from V and 4 bases from J, with 12 bases between. The CDR3 totals 15 residues. The CDR3 coding sequence is TGTGCCAGCAGTTTGAATTCGGTGATTAATGAAAAACTGTTTTTT. It codes for CASSLNSVINEKLFF.

The genes are TRBV24-1 and TRBJ2-1; D possibly corresponds to TRBD1 (6 bases). V was cut by 3 bases and J by 0 bases, with 14 bases left in between. CDR1 is KGHDR, CDR2 SFDVKD, per germline. This CDR3 spans 17 amino acids. The CDR3 region has the DNA TGTGCCACCAGTGATATGACAGGCGCTAGCTCCTACAATGAGCAGTTCTTC. Its protein product is CATSDMTGASSYNEQFF.

V is TRBV7-8 and J is TRBJ2-1; unclear D gene. This CDR3 region has 14 residues. The germline gives CDR1 SGHVS, CDR2 FQNEAQ. With 2 bases removed from V and 8 bases from J, the gap between germline ends came to 13 bases. The CDR3 spells CASSLISWRHEQFF. Here the CDR3 DNA reads TGTGCCAGCAGCTTAATCAGTTGGCGCCATGAGCAGTTCTTC.

This chain uses TRBV5-6 with TRBJ2-2; 7 bases fit TRBD1. Germline V lookup: CDR1 SGHDT, CDR2 YYEEEE. V lost 2 bases and J lost 3; bases outside the gene matches: 7. This CDR3 has 16 amino acids. The CDR3 loop reads CASSFWGTVDTGELFF. The DNA for the CDR3 is TGTGCCAGCAGCTTCTGGGGGACAGTAGACACCGGGGAGCTGTTTTTT.